These 5 T cell receptor delta chains were all obtained from the same sample, sequenced in a study of gamma-delta T cells after stem cell transplantation. TCRdb re-called the RT-PCR reads via CATT. The repertoire holds some 2,000 delta-chain clones, 6.3% seen once, with 27% in the top ten. Sequencing was done on a sample of gamma-delta T cells. These receptors were collected from a human donor. It is not recorded whose cells these are; they may come from a transplant donor.

In the case of this clone: This DNA translates differently at residue 16 from the TCRdb protein, which is that of a much larger clone; a read error is likely, and the protein shown is the DNA's own translation. This sequence joins TRDV2 and TRDJ1; D might be TRDD3 (6 bases). CDR3 length equals 18 residues. Germline CDR1 reads GEAIGNYY; CDR2 reads EKD. In DNA, the CDR3 is TGTGCCTGTGACACCCTACCCCACCTGGGGACCTACACCGATAAACCCATCTTT. This codes for CACDTLPHLGTYTDKPIF.

V gene TRDV2 combines with J gene TRDJ1, with TRDD3 matching 12 bases. Germline CDR1 reads GEAIGNYY; CDR2 reads EKD. Trimming cost V 0 bases and J 0 bases; bases outside gene matches: 19. The CDR3 covers 22 residues. Written as DNA, the CDR3 is TGTGCCTGTGACACCGCCATACTGGGGGATACACCCACCTCATTTTACACCGATAAACTCATCTTT. As protein: CACDTAILGDTPTSFYTDKLIF.

With respect to this clone: TCRdb lists the protein of a much larger clone for this DNA, which differs at residue 5, so this is likely a read error; the protein given here is translated from the DNA itself. This rearrangement joins TRDV2 to TRDJ1; TRDD3 matches 8 bases. V lost 0 bases to trimming and J lost 0 bases; unmatched junction nucleotides: 11. The CDR3 loop spans 18 amino acids. Germline V gene sequence: CDR1 GEAIGNYY, CDR2 EKD. CDR3 in DNA: TGTGCCTGTGACACCTTACTGGGGGGAAATAAGTACACCGATAAACTCATCTTT. It specifies CACDTLLGGNKYTDKLIF.

This clone qualifies as medium-sized (0.01 to 0.1%). The J gene is TRDJ1, the V gene TRDV2; D uncertain. Looked up from germline, CDR1 is GEAIGNYY and CDR2 is EKD. V was cut by 0 bases and J by 4 bases, with 17 bases left in between. This CDR3 comprises 16 residues. The CDR3: CACDTAGRVLHDKLIF. In DNA, the CDR3 is TGTGCCTGTGACACCGCGGGAAGGGTCCTCCACGATAAACTCATCTTT.

This clone was observed a handful of times. A read error may be the cause here, since a much bigger clone is one base away. This chain links TRDV2 with TRDJ1, with 9 bases fitting TRDD3. Losses at the gene ends were 1 base for V and 2 bases for J; bases not matched to a gene: 16. This CDR3 is 19 amino acids long. Germline CDR1 reads GEAIGNYY; CDR2 reads EKD. The CDR3 nucleotides are TGTGCCTGTGACACGGTTTTGCGGACTGGGGGACACAGGACCGATAAACTCATCTTT. It encodes CACDTVLRTGGHRTDKLIF.